This is a list of T cell receptor beta chains from one sample in a study of response to subunit inactivated influenza vaccine. TCRdb processed the RT-PCR reads anew with MiXCR; each CDR3 protein has one entry. This repertoire shows approximately 250,000 distinct CDR3 sequences, approximately 12% found once; its top ten account for approximately 7.8%. The sequenced sample was non-naive T cells sorted from PBMCs, obtained 14 to 15 days before vaccination. The receptors derive from a man aged 50 to 60 who received an inactivated influenza vaccine. Each CDR3 is given with its conserved first and last residue. A D gene is named only where the DNA matches it firmly. Where a row states a size, it is once, few, many or the class of an expanded clone; other rows omit it.

V gene: TRBV6-1
clone size: few
D gene: -
J gene: TRBJ2-7
CDR3 DNA: TGTGCCAGCAGACCCTTTAGAGGGCAGGTCAACGAGCAGTACTTC
CDR3 protein: CASRPFRGQVNEQYF

V gene: TRBV11-3
clone size: -
D gene: TRBD1
J gene: TRBJ2-2
CDR3 DNA: TGTGCCAGCAGCTTCTCACAGGGGCTAGGGGAGCTGTTTTTT
CDR3 protein: CASSFSQGLGELFF

V gene: TRBV7-8
clone size: many
D gene: TRBD2
J gene: TRBJ2-1
CDR3 DNA: TGTGCCAGCAGCGGATACCAACCGAGAGGGGAGGGTGAGCAGTTCTTC
CDR3 protein: CASSGYQPRGEGEQFF

V gene: TRBV7-9
clone size: -
D gene: TRBD1
J gene: TRBJ2-2
CDR3 DNA: TGTGCCAGCAGCTTTCAGGGGGCCGGGGAGCTGTTTTTT
CDR3 protein: CASSFQGAGELFF

V gene: TRBV20-1
clone size: many
D gene: -
J gene: TRBJ2-2
CDR3 DNA: TGCAGTGCTAGAGAGGGGGGCACGAACACCGGGGAGCTGTTTTTT
CDR3 protein: CSAREGGTNTGELFF

V gene: TRBV7-2
clone size: many
D gene: -
J gene: TRBJ2-5
CDR3 DNA: TGTGCCAGCAGATACACAGGGCAAGAGACCCAGTACTTC
CDR3 protein: CASRYTGQETQYF

V gene: TRBV12-5
clone size: few
D gene: -
J gene: TRBJ2-3
CDR3 DNA: TGTGCTAGTGCCAGGGACTTGCACACAGATACGCAGTATTTT
CDR3 protein: CASARDLHTDTQYF

V gene: TRBV15
clone size: few
D gene: -
J gene: TRBJ1-5
CDR3 DNA: TGTGCCACCAGCAGAGAAGTTATTGGACAGCCCCAGCATTTT
CDR3 protein: CATSREVIGQPQHF

V gene: TRBV12-3/TRBV12-4
clone size: many
D gene: TRBD2
J gene: TRBJ2-1
CDR3 DNA: TGTGCCAGCAGGCGAGCGGGAGTCCATGAGCAGTTCTTC
CDR3 protein: CASRRAGVHEQFF

V gene: TRBV7-2
clone size: few
D gene: -
J gene: TRBJ1-5
CDR3 DNA: TGTGCCAGCAGCTTGGACACGAGATCCTATAGCAATCAGCCCCAGCATTTT
CDR3 protein: CASSLDTRSYSNQPQHF

V gene: TRBV7-3
clone size: few
D gene: TRBD2
J gene: TRBJ2-5
CDR3 DNA: TGTGCCAGCAGCCGGACTAGCGGGGGCCAAGAGACCCAGTACTTC
CDR3 protein: CASSRTSGGQETQYF

V gene: TRBV5-1
clone size: many
D gene: TRBD1
J gene: TRBJ1-2
CDR3 DNA: TGCGCCAGCAGCTTGGAAAGGACAGGGGGCCATGGCTACACCTTC
CDR3 protein: CASSLERTGGHGYTF

V gene: TRBV29-1
clone size: many
D gene: -
J gene: TRBJ2-1
CDR3 DNA: TGCAGCGTTGAAGATCAGGGCAGGGGCTACAATGAGCAGTTCTTC
CDR3 protein: CSVEDQGRGYNEQFF

V gene: TRBV27
clone size: few
D gene: TRBD2
J gene: TRBJ2-1
CDR3 DNA: TGTGCCAGCAGTACCCCACTAGCGGGAATTCTCAATGAGCAGTTCTTC
CDR3 protein: CASSTPLAGILNEQFF

V gene: TRBV5-1
clone size: few
D gene: TRBD1
J gene: TRBJ1-5
CDR3 DNA: TGCGCCAGCAGCTTGGGGGGCCTGGGGACAGCCCAGCATTTT
CDR3 protein: CASSLGGLGTAQHF

V gene: TRBV5-6
clone size: few
D gene: TRBD1
J gene: TRBJ1-1
CDR3 DNA: TGTGCCAGCAGCCCCGGGACAGGTCAGGCTTTCTTT
CDR3 protein: CASSPGTGQAFF

V gene: TRBV5-6
clone size: -
D gene: TRBD1
J gene: TRBJ2-6
CDR3 DNA: TGTGCCAGCAGCGATGACAGGGGGCAGCGCTCTGGGGCCAACGTCCTGACTTTC
CDR3 protein: CASSDDRGQRSGANVLTF

V gene: TRBV29-1
clone size: many
D gene: TRBD1
J gene: TRBJ1-2
CDR3 DNA: TGCAGCGTTGGGTTGGGACAGTCCAACTATGGCTACACCTTC
CDR3 protein: CSVGLGQSNYGYTF

V gene: TRBV27
clone size: -
D gene: -
J gene: TRBJ2-1
CDR3 DNA: TGTGCCAGCAGTAACAAAGCGGGTGGCTTGAGTCATGAGCAGTTCTTC
CDR3 protein: CASSNKAGGLSHEQFF

V gene: TRBV4-2
clone size: -
D gene: TRBD2
J gene: TRBJ2-2
CDR3 DNA: TGTGCCAGCACCGGGACTACGGACACCGGGGAGCTGTTTTTT
CDR3 protein: CASTGTTDTGELFF

V gene: TRBV20-1
clone size: -
D gene: -
J gene: TRBJ1-5
CDR3 DNA: TGCAGTGCTAGAGGTCCGGGGTGGGGGGCCCAGCCCCAGCATTTT
CDR3 protein: CSARGPGWGAQPQHF

V gene: TRBV12-3/TRBV12-4
clone size: many
D gene: -
J gene: TRBJ1-2
CDR3 DNA: TGTGCCAGCAGTAGGTCAGGGATTACCTATGGCTACACCTTC
CDR3 protein: CASSRSGITYGYTF

V gene: TRBV21-1
clone size: -
D gene: -
J gene: TRBJ2-1
CDR3 DNA: TGTGCCAGCACCGGACTAGCGGGGGCAGGTGAGCAGTTCTTC
CDR3 protein: CASTGLAGAGEQFF

V gene: TRBV7-2
clone size: many
D gene: TRBD1
J gene: TRBJ2-7
CDR3 DNA: TGTGCCAGCAGCTTCCGCGGACAGGGGGTTCACGAGCAGTACTTC
CDR3 protein: CASSFRGQGVHEQYF

V gene: TRBV12-3/TRBV12-4
clone size: many
D gene: -
J gene: TRBJ1-3
CDR3 DNA: TGTGCCAGCAGTTTATTGTCCGATTCTGGAAACACCATATATTTT
CDR3 protein: CASSLLSDSGNTIYF

V gene: TRBV7-9
clone size: few
D gene: -
J gene: TRBJ2-7
CDR3 DNA: TGTGCCAGCAGCAGGGGGACGGGAAACTCCTACGAGCAGTACTTC
CDR3 protein: CASSRGTGNSYEQYF

V gene: TRBV5-1
clone size: few
D gene: TRBD2
J gene: TRBJ2-1
CDR3 DNA: TGCGCCAGCAGCTTGTTGTCTAGCGGGTTGAACAATGAGCAGTTCTTC
CDR3 protein: CASSLLSSGLNNEQFF

V gene: TRBV25-1
clone size: few
D gene: TRBD2
J gene: TRBJ2-5
CDR3 DNA: TGTGCCAGCAGTGAGTCAGGACTAGCGGGGAGGTACCAAGAGACCCAGTACTTC
CDR3 protein: CASSESGLAGRYQETQYF

V gene: TRBV7-2
clone size: few
D gene: TRBD2
J gene: TRBJ2-5
CDR3 DNA: TGTGCCAGCAGCTTACCTAGCGGGACGAAAGAGACCCAGTACTTC
CDR3 protein: CASSLPSGTKETQYF

V gene: TRBV7-2
clone size: many
D gene: TRBD2
J gene: TRBJ2-1
CDR3 DNA: TGTGCCAGCAGCTTAGTCGGGGGGTACAATGAGCAGTTCTTC
CDR3 protein: CASSLVGGYNEQFF

V gene: TRBV20-1
clone size: -
D gene: TRBD1
J gene: TRBJ2-7
CDR3 DNA: TGCAGTGCCCTTGACCTAACGGGACAGGGGACCTACGAGCAGTACTTC
CDR3 protein: CSALDLTGQGTYEQYF

V gene: TRBV5-1
clone size: few
D gene: TRBD1
J gene: TRBJ1-6
CDR3 DNA: TGCGCCAGCAGCCCGGGACAGGGGTATTCACCCCTCCACTTT
CDR3 protein: CASSPGQGYSPLHF

V gene: TRBV4-3
clone size: few
D gene: TRBD1
J gene: TRBJ2-1
CDR3 DNA: TGCGCCAGCAGCCAAGATGACAGGGGGCTTGGGGATGAGCAGTTCTTC
CDR3 protein: CASSQDDRGLGDEQFF

V gene: TRBV27
clone size: few
D gene: TRBD1
J gene: TRBJ1-2
CDR3 DNA: TGTGCCAGCAGTTTTCGCGGAGACAGGGACGGCTACACCTTC
CDR3 protein: CASSFRGDRDGYTF

V gene: TRBV5-8
clone size: many
D gene: -
J gene: TRBJ1-2
CDR3 DNA: TGTGCCAGCAGCTTGGTTCGCGGATACTATGGCTACACCTTC
CDR3 protein: CASSLVRGYYGYTF

V gene: TRBV6-2/TRBV6-3
clone size: few
D gene: -
J gene: TRBJ2-3
CDR3 DNA: TGTGCCAGCAGCAACATGGGGGCGAGGACAGATACGCAGTATTTT
CDR3 protein: CASSNMGARTDTQYF

V gene: TRBV3-1
clone size: -
D gene: -
J gene: TRBJ1-1
CDR3 DNA: TGTGCCAGCAGCCGCGCTGGGATGAACACTGAAGCTTTCTTT
CDR3 protein: CASSRAGMNTEAFF

V gene: TRBV11-2
clone size: -
D gene: -
J gene: TRBJ2-7
CDR3 DNA: TGTGCCAGCAGCGCCCGGGACCCCGGAGCCTACGAGCAGTACTTC
CDR3 protein: CASSARDPGAYEQYF

V gene: TRBV29-1
clone size: many
D gene: TRBD1
J gene: TRBJ1-6
CDR3 DNA: TGCAGCGTTGGGACAGGGGATAATTCACCCCTCCACTTT
CDR3 protein: CSVGTGDNSPLHF

V gene: TRBV19
clone size: -
D gene: -
J gene: TRBJ2-4
CDR3 DNA: TGTGCCAGTAGTATCTCCCCCAGCAAAAACATTCAGTACTTC
CDR3 protein: CASSISPSKNIQYF

V gene: TRBV6-2/TRBV6-3
clone size: many
D gene: TRBD2
J gene: TRBJ2-3
CDR3 DNA: TGTGCCAGCAGTCACCAGGGACCGGGACTAGCGGCGAAAGATACGCAGTATTTT
CDR3 protein: CASSHQGPGLAAKDTQYF

V gene: TRBV12-3/TRBV12-4
clone size: -
D gene: -
J gene: TRBJ2-6
CDR3 DNA: TGTGCCAGCGGAAGTCGGGACACCAGCTCTGGGGCCAACGTCCTGACTTTC
CDR3 protein: CASGSRDTSSGANVLTF

V gene: TRBV20-1
clone size: -
D gene: -
J gene: TRBJ2-3
CDR3 DNA: TGCAGTGCAAGCCTATCCGGAGCCACAGATACGCAGTATTTT
CDR3 protein: CSASLSGATDTQYF

V gene: TRBV3-1
clone size: -
D gene: TRBD2
J gene: TRBJ2-5
CDR3 DNA: TGTGCCAGCAGCCAAGAAAGACTAGCGGGTGAGGAGACCCAGTACTTC
CDR3 protein: CASSQERLAGEETQYF

V gene: TRBV28
clone size: many
D gene: -
J gene: TRBJ1-5
CDR3 DNA: TGTGCCACTAAGGGTCCTAGCAATCAGCCCCAGCATTTT
CDR3 protein: CATKGPSNQPQHF

V gene: TRBV20-1
clone size: -
D gene: -
J gene: TRBJ2-3
CDR3 DNA: TGCAGTGCTAGTGTTCGACGGGGGACAGATACGCAGTATTTT
CDR3 protein: CSASVRRGTDTQYF

V gene: TRBV6-5
clone size: few
D gene: -
J gene: TRBJ2-1
CDR3 DNA: TGTGCCAGCAGTTACTCGGTTGCTGCCGCCACCTCCTACAATGAGCAGTTCTTC
CDR3 protein: CASSYSVAAATSYNEQFF

V gene: TRBV20-1
clone size: many
D gene: TRBD2
J gene: TRBJ2-5
CDR3 DNA: TGCAGTGTAGCGGGAGTTCGGGAGACCCAGTACTTC
CDR3 protein: CSVAGVRETQYF

V gene: TRBV5-1
clone size: few
D gene: -
J gene: TRBJ1-6
CDR3 DNA: TGCGCCAGCAGCCTCCGGGACGGTCATAATTCACCCCTCCACTTT
CDR3 protein: CASSLRDGHNSPLHF

V gene: TRBV9
clone size: -
D gene: -
J gene: TRBJ2-5
CDR3 DNA: TGTGCCAGCAGCGTAGTTGGGACACAACAAGAGACCCAGTACTTC
CDR3 protein: CASSVVGTQQETQYF

V gene: TRBV6-5
clone size: -
D gene: TRBD1
J gene: TRBJ1-2
CDR3 DNA: TGTGCCAGCAGTTATTGGACAGGGGGTTTCGACTATGGCTACACCTTC
CDR3 protein: CASSYWTGGFDYGYTF

V gene: TRBV7-8
clone size: many
D gene: TRBD1
J gene: TRBJ2-3
CDR3 DNA: TGTGCCAGCAGCGTAGACAGGGTAGCAGATACGCAGTATTTT
CDR3 protein: CASSVDRVADTQYF

V gene: TRBV12-3/TRBV12-4
clone size: many
D gene: -
J gene: TRBJ1-4
CDR3 DNA: TGTGCCAGCAGTCCCGCGGGACGGATCAATGAAAAACTGTTTTTT
CDR3 protein: CASSPAGRINEKLFF

V gene: TRBV29-1
clone size: many
D gene: -
J gene: TRBJ1-1
CDR3 DNA: TGCAGCGTTGAAGATCCCGGGACAACCAGACCAGGCACTGAAGCTTTCTTT
CDR3 protein: CSVEDPGTTRPGTEAFF